This T cell receptor (beta chain) emerged from a study of monozygotic twins with inflammatory bowel disease. Study-level findings and limits: With inverse Simpson as the measure, TCRbeta diversity was lower in IBD patients than in healthy co-twins.

The CDR3 is 14 amino acids. Researchers generated cDNA in eight separate reactions per sample. TCRdb re-called the 5' RACE reads and catalogs CDR3 proteins one per entry, DNA excluded. The table for this sample gives a few hundred thousand distinct CDR3 sequences. About this clonotype: The antigen is unknown.

The chain links TRBV12-3 or TRBV12-4 to TRBJ1-1; the TRBD1 assignment by TCRdb is unverifiable without DNA. Sequencing was carried out using blood. The source is a human donor with ulcerative colitis or Crohn's disease, or a healthy co-twin of an affected twin (not recorded which). The chain's CDR3 is CASSFGTPNTEAFF.